This record looks at one T cell receptor beta chain sequence and its context. Its antigen is not identified. PCR employed 60 Vbeta and 13 Jbeta primers. In the authors' methods: Later, an analysis found tens of millions of unique TCR beta chains, and about 10 million of these were shared. Method: immunoSEQ multiplex PCR; TCRdb's copy keeps in-frame clones and lacks some. V and J calls and clone size are copied from that table; D and trimming were computed from the DNA. The table has roughly 180,000 clones, about three quarters seen once. This record comes from a study of cytomegalovirus exposure and HLA in healthy donors. Findings and limits, study-wide: One later analysis reportedly identified an Asian-associated ancestry cluster that showed fewer N-insertions than the 666-donor mean. Fewer than 20,000 TCR beta sequences were associated with HLA alleles at 0.05 false discovery rate in a later analysis.

Trimming took 5 bases from V and 4 from J; bases not matched to a gene: 2. The CDR3 contains 15 residues. CDR1 MNHEY and CDR2 SMNVEV come from the germline V gene (reference sequence). The sequenced material came from PBMCs. This clonotype was obtained from a man between 18 and 29 years old in good health and CMV-seronegative. The V gene is TRBV27, the J gene TRBJ2-1, with 13 nucleotides matching TRBD2. CDR3: CASSQGLAGYNEQFF. DNA of the CDR3: TGTGCCAGCAGTCAGGGACTAGCGGGGTACAATGAGCAGTTCTTC.